This T cell receptor (beta chain) is from a study of blood T cell repertoires in COVID-19. Study-level information: From T cells, B-cell-depleted T cells, or PBMCs came the material, which was cDNA or gDNA.

Authors' processing steps: Reference gene primer amplification gave estimated nucleated cell counts. This table comes from immunoSEQ multiplex PCR, and its TCRdb copy is limited to in-frame clones, with some not included. V, J and clone size are taken as reported in that table, and D and trimming were inferred from the DNA itself. This sample yields about 300,000 clones, of which about 85% are seen a single time; less than 6% belongs to the top ten. This CDR3 is built from 14 residues. Germline V gene data show CDR1 as MNHEY and CDR2 as SVGAGI. The J segment lost 1 base and the V segment lost 5 bases, leaving 4 bases of the junction unmatched. This clone was counted only a few times.

This receptor was obtained from a woman in her 30s who had recovered from COVID-19. The chain employs TRBV6-5 and TRBJ1-1; 7 bases are a match to TRBD1. The sample consisted of PBMCs or T cells enriched from blood (not recorded which). This CDR3 is CASSLRQGNTEAFF. DNA for the CDR3: TGTGCCAGCAGTCTCCGACAGGGGAACACTGAAGCTTTCTTT.